This T cell receptor (beta chain) emerged from a study of T cell repertoires in cytomegalovirus infection. Turning to the study itself: Public TCR beta signature analysis indicated the presence of both CMV infection and matching HLA type.

TCRdb ran MiXCR on the reads and lists one entry per CDR3 protein. The data contain 500,000 to 600,000 distinct CDR3 sequences, about 15% of them singletons. The CDR3 has 16 residues. V gave up 5 bases and J gave up 1 base, with 16 bases separating them. Germline CDR1 and CDR2: SGHVS and FQNEAQ. Study results and limitations: Predominance within the ex vivo response was attributable to HLA-C-restricted CMV-specific TCR beta clonotypes. Pooled public TCR beta family frequency picked out CMV carriers with the relevant HLA.

This clonotype has at least ten counts. The antigen is undetermined. The sequence was collected from a human donor in good health (CMV status not recorded). Some clones in this sample may be carry-over from other donors' samples. The chain has TRBV7-8 and TRBJ2-3; D may be TRBD2 (5 bases). Sequenced material: CD8+ T cells from PBMCs. DNA of the CDR3: TGTGCCAGCAGCCCGAGGACTGGTAAAGGCACAGATACGCAGTATTTT. This gives the protein CASSPRTGKGTDTQYF.